These T cell receptor beta chains were read from a single sample in a study of T cell repertoires in cytomegalovirus infection. These receptors have no identified antigens. TCRdb called the reads again in MiXCR, with one record for every CDR3 protein. The sample has about 890,000 distinct CDR3 sequences, roughly 30% seen once. The sequences come from cultured CD8+ T cells from PBMCs, collected from culture after CMV antigen stimulation. The origin of the receptors is a human donor in good health (CMV status not recorded). Some clones in this sample may be carry-over from other donors' samples. The CDR3 runs from the conserved cysteine through the conserved F or W. The order of the fields is J gene, clone size, V gene, D gene, CDR3 protein, CDR3 DNA. D genes are given only for firm matches. Rows may omit the clone size; those that give it use once, few, many or a size class.

j_call: TRBJ1-2
clone_size: many
v_call: TRBV7-6
d_call: -
cdr3_aa: CASSFEASGDYGYTF
cdr3_nt: TGTGCCAGCAGCTTCGAGGCTTCAGGGGACTATGGCTACACCTTC

j_call: TRBJ1-2
clone_size: few
v_call: TRBV7-8
d_call: -
cdr3_aa: CASSLASAVSDGYTF
cdr3_nt: TGTGCCAGCAGCTTAGCGAGTGCGGTCTCGGATGGCTACACCTTC

j_call: TRBJ2-3
clone_size: few
v_call: TRBV10-2
d_call: -
cdr3_aa: CASSESRVLDTQYF
cdr3_nt: TGCGCCAGCAGTGAGTCCAGGGTTCTGGATACGCAGTATTTT

j_call: TRBJ2-2
clone_size: few
v_call: TRBV6-5
d_call: -
cdr3_aa: CASGAYTGELFF
cdr3_nt: TGTGCCAGTGGGGCCTACACCGGGGAGCTGTTTTTT

j_call: TRBJ2-7
clone_size: many
v_call: TRBV7-6
d_call: -
cdr3_aa: CASSLQVDSYEQYF
cdr3_nt: TGTGCCAGCAGCTTACAAGTAGACTCCTACGAGCAGTACTTC

j_call: TRBJ2-1
clone_size: -
v_call: TRBV7-9
d_call: TRBD1
cdr3_aa: CASSLVTGGYNEQFF
cdr3_nt: TGTGCCAGCAGCTTAGTTACAGGGGGCTACAATGAGCAGTTCTTC

j_call: TRBJ2-3
clone_size: few
v_call: TRBV12-3/TRBV12-4
d_call: -
cdr3_aa: CASSPTSGTDTQYF
cdr3_nt: TGTGCCAGCAGTCCAACAAGCGGCACAGATACGCAGTATTTT

j_call: TRBJ1-6
clone_size: few
v_call: TRBV20-1
d_call: TRBD1
cdr3_aa: CSARDLDRAAPYNSPLHF
cdr3_nt: TGCAGTGCTAGAGACCTGGACAGGGCCGCACCATATAATTCACCCCTCCACTTT

j_call: TRBJ1-3
clone_size: once
v_call: TRBV3-1
d_call: -
cdr3_aa: CAVTGDNRNTIYF
cdr3_nt: TGTGCCGTCACAGGAGACAACAGAAACACCATATATTTT

j_call: TRBJ2-7
clone_size: -
v_call: TRBV27
d_call: -
cdr3_aa: CASSLSTGNSYYEQYF
cdr3_nt: TGTGCCAGCAGTTTATCTACAGGGAATTCCTACTACGAGCAGTACTTC

j_call: TRBJ2-7
clone_size: once
v_call: TRBV19
d_call: -
cdr3_aa: CASTPGASVIYEQYF
cdr3_nt: TGTGCCAGTACCCCAGGAGCTAGCGTTATCTACGAGCAGTACTTC

j_call: TRBJ2-7
clone_size: few
v_call: TRBV12-3/TRBV12-4
d_call: -
cdr3_aa: CASSLGPPTNYEQYF
cdr3_nt: TGTGCCAGCAGTTTAGGGCCTCCAACAAACTACGAGCAGTACTTC

j_call: TRBJ2-1
clone_size: -
v_call: TRBV6-1
d_call: -
cdr3_aa: CASIGGIEEQFF
cdr3_nt: TGTGCCAGCATTGGGGGGATTGAGGAGCAGTTCTTC

j_call: TRBJ1-1
clone_size: -
v_call: TRBV20-1
d_call: TRBD1
cdr3_aa: CSARDRGFTEAFF
cdr3_nt: TGCAGTGCTCGCGACAGGGGGTTTACTGAAGCTTTCTTT

j_call: TRBJ2-3
clone_size: -
v_call: TRBV7-9
d_call: -
cdr3_aa: CASSPGLSEYF
cdr3_nt: TGTGCCAGCAGCCCGGGACTTTCCGAGTATTTT

j_call: TRBJ2-5
clone_size: -
v_call: TRBV11-1
d_call: TRBD1
cdr3_aa: CASRRTGGPYQETQYF
cdr3_nt: TGTGCCAGCAGGCGGACAGGGGGCCCGTACCAAGAGACCCAGTACTTC

j_call: TRBJ2-3
clone_size: many
v_call: TRBV5-1
d_call: -
cdr3_aa: CASSSTGIGTGDTQYF
cdr3_nt: TGCGCCAGCAGCTCTACAGGGATCGGGACGGGAGATACGCAGTATTTT

j_call: TRBJ2-1
clone_size: -
v_call: TRBV7-6
d_call: TRBD2
cdr3_aa: CASSRTSGGAGFF
cdr3_nt: TGTGCCAGCAGCAGAACTAGCGGGGGGGCCGGGTTCTTC

j_call: TRBJ2-3
clone_size: many
v_call: TRBV7-8
d_call: TRBD2
cdr3_aa: CASSHPGLAGGASTDTQYF
cdr3_nt: TGTGCCAGCAGCCACCCTGGACTAGCGGGGGGGGCCTCCACAGATACGCAGTATTTT

j_call: TRBJ1-5
clone_size: -
v_call: TRBV4-1
d_call: -
cdr3_aa: CASSQAGGSNQPQHF
cdr3_nt: TGCGCCAGCAGCCAAGCGGGAGGTAGCAATCAGCCCCAGCATTTT

j_call: TRBJ2-7
clone_size: -
v_call: TRBV12-3/TRBV12-4
d_call: -
cdr3_aa: CASSPNFNEQYF
cdr3_nt: TGTGCCAGCAGCCCTAACTTCAACGAGCAGTACTTC

j_call: TRBJ1-4
clone_size: -
v_call: TRBV12-3/TRBV12-4
d_call: TRBD1
cdr3_aa: CASSSPGQGNGKLFF
cdr3_nt: TGTGCCAGCAGCTCTCCGGGACAGGGAAATGGAAAACTGTTTTTT

j_call: TRBJ1-5
clone_size: many
v_call: TRBV7-9
d_call: TRBD1
cdr3_aa: CASSLMGQNQPQHF
cdr3_nt: TGTGCCAGCAGCTTGATGGGACAGAATCAGCCCCAGCATTTT

j_call: TRBJ2-4
clone_size: -
v_call: TRBV5-6
d_call: -
cdr3_aa: CASSLRMTLKNIQYF
cdr3_nt: TGTGCCAGCAGCTTAAGAATGACCCTCAAAAACATTCAGTACTTC

j_call: TRBJ2-1
clone_size: -
v_call: TRBV6-5
d_call: TRBD1
cdr3_aa: CASSYSLGQGHNEQFF
cdr3_nt: TGTGCCAGCAGTTACTCTCTGGGACAGGGCCACAATGAGCAGTTCTTC

j_call: TRBJ1-4
clone_size: -
v_call: TRBV6-6
d_call: TRBD1
cdr3_aa: CASSYRQIQGPNEKLFF
cdr3_nt: TGTGCCAGCAGTTACCGACAGATACAGGGGCCAAATGAAAAACTGTTTTTT

j_call: TRBJ2-1
clone_size: -
v_call: TRBV5-1
d_call: TRBD2
cdr3_aa: CASSLGGGAFDEQFF
cdr3_nt: TGCGCCAGCAGCTTGGGCGGGGGGGCCTTCGATGAGCAGTTCTTC

j_call: TRBJ1-5
clone_size: few
v_call: TRBV28
d_call: TRBD1
cdr3_aa: CASSFRDRGHQPQHF
cdr3_nt: TGTGCCAGCAGTTTTAGGGACAGGGGGCACCAGCCCCAGCATTTT

j_call: TRBJ2-5
clone_size: -
v_call: TRBV11-2
d_call: -
cdr3_aa: CASEGGGEETQYF
cdr3_nt: TGTGCCAGCGAGGGGGGTGGTGAAGAGACCCAGTACTTC

j_call: TRBJ2-1
clone_size: many
v_call: TRBV7-2
d_call: TRBD2
cdr3_aa: CASSSTMWTSGTNNEQFF
cdr3_nt: TGTGCCAGCAGCTCTACAATGTGGACTAGCGGAACAAACAATGAGCAGTTCTTC

j_call: TRBJ2-1
clone_size: -
v_call: TRBV5-4
d_call: -
cdr3_aa: CASSLSGVNTSVTIHNEQFF
cdr3_nt: TGTGCCAGCAGCTTGTCAGGGGTTAATACTTCAGTCACTATCCACAATGAGCAGTTCTTC

j_call: TRBJ2-7
clone_size: -
v_call: TRBV6-1
d_call: -
cdr3_aa: CASSVDRRPSYEQYF
cdr3_nt: TGTGCCAGCAGCGTCGACAGGCGCCCCTCCTACGAGCAGTACTTC

j_call: TRBJ2-1
clone_size: many
v_call: TRBV7-2
d_call: -
cdr3_aa: CASSSRNYNEQFF
cdr3_nt: TGTGCCAGCAGCTCCCGGAATTACAATGAGCAGTTCTTC

j_call: TRBJ2-2
clone_size: -
v_call: TRBV20-1
d_call: -
cdr3_aa: CSARDRDWFLNGELFF
cdr3_nt: TGCAGTGCTAGAGATAGGGACTGGTTCCTCAACGGGGAGCTGTTTTTT

j_call: TRBJ1-5
clone_size: -
v_call: TRBV6-7
d_call: -
cdr3_aa: CASSYPGRQGVSGNQPQHF
cdr3_nt: TGTGCCAGCAGCTACCCCGGTAGGCAGGGAGTGAGTGGCAATCAGCCCCAGCATTTT

j_call: TRBJ2-2
clone_size: few
v_call: TRBV12-3/TRBV12-4
d_call: -
cdr3_aa: CASSHPRDTFTGELFF
cdr3_nt: TGTGCCAGCAGTCACCCGAGGGACACCTTTACCGGGGAGCTGTTTTTT

j_call: TRBJ2-1
clone_size: -
v_call: TRBV6-5
d_call: TRBD1
cdr3_aa: CASSYGQGANEQFF
cdr3_nt: TGTGCCAGCAGTTACGGACAGGGGGCCAATGAGCAGTTCTTC

j_call: TRBJ2-7
clone_size: -
v_call: TRBV6-6
d_call: TRBD1
cdr3_aa: CASSNQGAKNHEQYF
cdr3_nt: TGTGCCAGCAGTAATCAGGGGGCCAAAAACCACGAGCAGTACTTC

j_call: TRBJ2-2
clone_size: -
v_call: TRBV7-6
d_call: TRBD2
cdr3_aa: CASAGDDTNTGELFF
cdr3_nt: TGTGCTAGCGCGGGGGACGACACGAACACCGGGGAGCTGTTTTTT

j_call: TRBJ2-3
clone_size: -
v_call: TRBV27
d_call: TRBD1
cdr3_aa: CASSPRTGPDTQYF
cdr3_nt: TGTGCCAGCAGTCCCCGGACAGGACCAGATACGCAGTATTTT

j_call: TRBJ1-5
clone_size: -
v_call: TRBV7-2
d_call: -
cdr3_aa: CASSLDWRDSNQPQHF
cdr3_nt: TGTGCCAGCAGCCTAGACTGGAGGGATAGCAATCAGCCCCAGCATTTT

j_call: TRBJ2-1
clone_size: few
v_call: TRBV5-1
d_call: TRBD2
cdr3_aa: CASRGVSGGPKYNEQFF
cdr3_nt: TGCGCCAGCAGGGGAGTTAGCGGGGGGCCTAAGTACAATGAGCAGTTCTTC

j_call: TRBJ2-5
clone_size: few
v_call: TRBV10-2
d_call: TRBD2
cdr3_aa: CASSESPPGTSGRQETQYF
cdr3_nt: TGCGCCAGCAGTGAGTCCCCTCCCGGGACTAGCGGGCGGCAAGAGACCCAGTACTTC

j_call: TRBJ2-5
clone_size: few
v_call: TRBV5-4
d_call: TRBD1
cdr3_aa: CASSLTQGARETQYF
cdr3_nt: TGTGCCAGCAGCTTGACACAGGGGGCGCGAGAGACCCAGTACTTC

j_call: TRBJ1-3
clone_size: -
v_call: TRBV5-1
d_call: TRBD1
cdr3_aa: CASRQGNSGNTIYF
cdr3_nt: TGCGCCAGCAGACAGGGGAACTCTGGAAACACCATATATTTT

j_call: TRBJ2-1
clone_size: -
v_call: TRBV20-1
d_call: TRBD1
cdr3_aa: CSASKRQGLLGFNEQFF
cdr3_nt: TGCAGTGCTAGTAAGCGACAGGGCTTGCTGGGCTTCAATGAGCAGTTCTTC

j_call: TRBJ2-1
clone_size: few
v_call: TRBV4-3
d_call: -
cdr3_aa: CASSQEHLGGYEQFF
cdr3_nt: TGCGCCAGCAGCCAAGAGCATTTGGGGGGCTATGAGCAGTTCTTC

j_call: TRBJ1-5
clone_size: once
v_call: TRBV20-1
d_call: -
cdr3_aa: CSARGGGPQHF
cdr3_nt: TGCAGTGCTAGAGGTGGGGGGCCCCAGCATTTT